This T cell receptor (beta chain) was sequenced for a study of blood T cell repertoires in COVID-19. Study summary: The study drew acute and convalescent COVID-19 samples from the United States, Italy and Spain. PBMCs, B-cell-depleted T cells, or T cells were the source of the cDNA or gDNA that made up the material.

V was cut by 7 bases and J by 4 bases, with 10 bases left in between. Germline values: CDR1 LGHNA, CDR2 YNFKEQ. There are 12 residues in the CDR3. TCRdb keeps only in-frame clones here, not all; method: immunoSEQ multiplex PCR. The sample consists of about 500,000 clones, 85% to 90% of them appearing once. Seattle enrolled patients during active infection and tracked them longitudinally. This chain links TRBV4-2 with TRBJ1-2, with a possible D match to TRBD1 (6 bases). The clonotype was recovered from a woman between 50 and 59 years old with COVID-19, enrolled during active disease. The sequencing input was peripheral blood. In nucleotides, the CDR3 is TGTGCCAGCACCCTACAGGGCTATGGCTACACCTTC. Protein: CASTLQGYGYTF.